A single T cell receptor (beta chain) is shown here with its context. Only in-frame clones appear in the TCRdb table, and some are missing; sequencing was by immunoSEQ multiplex PCR. Of some 700,000 clones in the sample, 70% to 90% were seen once. The CDR3 loop spans 19 amino acids. Trimming at V came to 4 bases and at J to 0 bases, leaving 15 bases not matched to a gene. The germline V gene has CDR1 MDHEN and CDR2 SYDVKM. This specimen belongs to a study of shared T cell receptors in the human thymus. Separately, the same data were catalogued under a study of human thymus T cells. That publication notes: Infants, healthy and Finnish, who were having corrective surgery for congenital heart defects served as donors. Repertoires sampled from thymus and blood appeared biased in V and J gene usage.

The chain is built from TRBV28 and TRBJ1-5, with TRBD1 matching 7 bases. The specimen sequenced was thymocytes. This receptor was taken from a girl in the first two years of life with a congenital heart defect. The CDR3 sequence: CASSWGQPFLNYSNQPQHF. The CDR3 nucleotides are TGTGCCAGCAGTTGGGGACAGCCATTCCTAAACTATAGCAATCAGCCCCAGCATTTT.